This section outlines one T cell receptor beta chain sequence together with its context. Its specificity is not known. Vbeta (60) and Jbeta (13) primers were used in the PCR. Sequenced by immunoSEQ multiplex PCR; TCRdb stores in-frame clones only, minus some. The sample data list around 200,000 clones. The data originate from a study of cytomegalovirus exposure and HLA in healthy donors. The study's findings and limits: Through in vitro validation, a few CMV-associated chains were shown to be specific for CMV antigens. The study designated about 160 TCR beta chains cytomegalovirus-associated. It was reported in a later analysis that an Asian-associated ancestry cluster showed fewer N-insertions than the roughly 670-donor mean.

The CDR3 is made up of 16 amino acids. The V gene's germline CDR1 is MNHNS and CDR2 SASEGT. J lost 2 bases, V lost 1 base, and 8 bases had no gene match. The sample consisted of PBMCs. The V and J genes are TRBV6-1 and TRBJ2-7, with 7 bases that match TRBD2. This clonotype was obtained from a girl aged 2 to 10 in good health and CMV-seropositive. In DNA form, the CDR3 reads TGTGCCAGCAGTGAAGGTCGACTAGCCGGGACCTACGAGCAGTACTTC. It is translated as CASSEGRLAGTYEQYF.